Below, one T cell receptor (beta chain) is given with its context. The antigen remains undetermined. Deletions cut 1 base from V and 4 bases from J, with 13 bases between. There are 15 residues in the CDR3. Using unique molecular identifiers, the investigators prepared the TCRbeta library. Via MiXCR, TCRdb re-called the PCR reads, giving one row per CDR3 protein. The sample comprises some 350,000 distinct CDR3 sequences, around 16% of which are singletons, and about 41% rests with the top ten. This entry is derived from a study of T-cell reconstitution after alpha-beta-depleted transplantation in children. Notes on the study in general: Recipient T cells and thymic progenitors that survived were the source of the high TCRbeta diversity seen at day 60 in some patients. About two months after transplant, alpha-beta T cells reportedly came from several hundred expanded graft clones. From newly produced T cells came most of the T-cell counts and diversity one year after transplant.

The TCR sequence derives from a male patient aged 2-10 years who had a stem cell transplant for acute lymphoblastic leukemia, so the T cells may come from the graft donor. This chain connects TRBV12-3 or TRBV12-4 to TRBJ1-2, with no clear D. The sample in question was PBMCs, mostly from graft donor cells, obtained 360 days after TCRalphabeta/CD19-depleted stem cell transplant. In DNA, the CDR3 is TGTGCCAGCAGTTTAGATCGCTATGGAGTCTATGGCTACACCTTC. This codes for CASSLDRYGVYGYTF.